A single TCR beta chain is shown here with its context. Per the original methods: Reference gene primers were amplified, and this amplification served to estimate nucleated cell counts. Data came from immunoSEQ multiplex PCR; TCRdb stores just in-frame clones and leaves some out. V, J and clone size are taken as reported in that table, and D and trimming were inferred from the DNA itself. Among approximately 120,000 clones, around 90% were seen once, and the ten largest hold approximately 2%. The data belong to a study of blood T cell repertoires in COVID-19. Study summary: Italy, Spain and the United States were the sources of the convalescent and acute COVID-19 samples. The analysed material was cDNA or gDNA that came from T cells, B-cell-depleted T cells, or PBMCs.

While infection was still active, Seattle patients were enrolled and then followed longitudinally. Per the germline V gene, CDR1 is SEHNR and CDR2 is FQNEAQ (reference sequence). The CDR3 is made up of 16 amino acids. Losses at the gene ends were 1 base for V and 2 bases for J; bases not matched to a gene: 5. The sequencing input was peripheral blood. The chain recombines TRBV7-9 with TRBJ2-3, with 8 bases matching TRBD1. This sequence originates from a man over 45 with COVID-19, enrolled during active disease. The CDR3 coding sequence is TGTGCCAGCAGCTTAGGTCCGGGACAGGACACAGATACGCAGTATTTT. The encoded protein is CASSLGPGQDTDTQYF.